The 22 T cell receptor beta chains reported below all come from one sample, sequenced in a study of blood T cell repertoires in COVID-19. TCRdb's copy holds only in-frame clones and misses some; the assay was immunoSEQ multiplex PCR. The sample has roughly 240,000 clones, roughly 88% seen once. Sequenced: PBMCs or T cells enriched from blood (not recorded which). Source of these receptors: a woman between 45 and 65 years old who had recovered from COVID-19.

The chain couples TRBV19 to TRBJ1-2; maybe TRBD1 (5 bases). The CDR3 is 14 residues long. From germline, CDR1 is LNHDA and CDR2 SQIVND (reference sequence). Trimming removed 7 bases at V and 8 bases at J, with 20 bases between. The CDR3 DNA reads TGTGCCAGTACCACACAGGCCCCCTCGGGCGGCTACACCTTC. This codes for CASTTQAPSGGYTF.

V is TRBV6-5 and J is TRBJ2-7; 8 bases fit TRBD2. From germline, CDR1 is MNHEY and CDR2 SVGAGI. The V and J ends lost 6 bases and 3 bases, in that order; junction bases with no gene match: 10. The CDR3 runs 15 residues. CDR3 sequence reads: CASSGATSAYYEQYF. In DNA, the CDR3 is TGTGCCAGCAGCGGGGCGACTAGCGCCTACTACGAGCAGTACTTC.

V usage is TRBV28 and J usage is TRBJ2-1; 9 bases agree with TRBD2. This CDR3 has 16 residues. With V trimmed by 1 base and J by 9 bases, 10 bases remained unmatched. Germline CDR1 is MDHEN and CDR2 is SYDVKM. As DNA, the CDR3 is TGTGCCAGCAGTTTATTCGCTAGCGGGACTAAAGGTGAGCAGTTCTTC. It is translated as CASSLFASGTKGEQFF.

V and J are TRBV15 and TRBJ2-7, with TRBD1 matching over 10 bases. J gave up 4 bases and V 3 bases, and 9 bases lay outside the gene matches. Per germline, CDR1 LNHNV and CDR2 YYDKDF (reference sequence). The CDR3 contains 16 residues. DNA of the CDR3: TGTGCCACCAGCAGGGACGGGACAGGGGTATCGTACGAGCAGTACTTC. It specifies CATSRDGTGVSYEQYF.

J is TRBJ1-2 and V is TRBV19, with D unresolved. Per the germline V gene, CDR1 is LNHDA and CDR2 is SQIVND (reference sequence). CDR3 length equals 13 residues. Trimming pared 8 bases from V and 2 bases from J, leaving 12 bases between. The chain's CDR3 is CASGEDLNYGYTF. CDR3 sequence (DNA): TGTGCCAGTGGGGAGGATTTAAACTATGGCTACACCTTC.

This chain joins TRBV5-4 and TRBJ2-3; TRBD2 is a possible D gene (6 bases). The CDR3 loop spans 16 amino acids. CDR1 is SGHNT, CDR2 YYREEE, per germline (reference sequence). The V end lost 0 bases, the J end lost 1 base, and 12 bases lay between the germline ends. The CDR3 DNA is TGTGCCAGCAGCTTGGACTTCCGCGGGGGCACAGATACGCAGTATTTT. It encodes CASSLDFRGGTDTQYF.

A single count supports this clone. This chain links TRBV7-8 with TRBJ1-5; a possible D gene is TRBD1 (5 bases). From germline, CDR1 is SGHVS and CDR2 FQNEAQ. The CDR3 contains 16 residues. V lost 1 base and J 0 bases, leaving 10 bases between the germline ends. CDR3: CASSLGGGYSNQPQHF. The CDR3, as DNA: TGTGCCAGCAGCTTAGGGGGGGGTTATAGCAATCAGCCCCAGCATTTT.

The chain uses TRBV2 and TRBJ2-4, with TRBD1 matching 9 bases. The CDR3 has 15 amino acids. Germline CDR1 reads SNHLY; CDR2 reads FYNNEI. J gave up 5 bases and V 6 bases, and 8 bases lay outside the gene matches. This CDR3 reads CASRALRTGENIQYF. DNA for the CDR3: TGTGCCAGCAGGGCCCTGAGGACAGGGGAAAACATTCAGTACTTC.

V is TRBV2 and J is TRBJ2-7, with 8 bases matching TRBD1. This CDR3 has 14 residues. The germline V gene has CDR1 SNHLY and CDR2 FYNNEI. The ends lost 7 bases at V and 2 bases at J; junction bases unmatched: 7. The CDR3 coding sequence is TGTGCCAGCAAGACAGGGGCCCACACCTACGAGCAGTACTTC. Amino acid sequence: CASKTGAHTYEQYF.

The V and J genes are TRBV5-6 and TRBJ2-7; D is possibly TRBD2 (5 bases). Trimming shortened V by 2 bases and J by 5 bases, and 17 bases separated the two germline ends. CDR3 length equals 15 residues. The germline V gene has CDR1 SGHDT and CDR2 YYEEEE. The CDR3 loop reads CASSFRGIREDEQYF. The CDR3 DNA sequence: TGTGCCAGCAGCTTTAGAGGGATCCGTGAGGACGAGCAGTACTTC.

The V gene is TRBV21-1, the J gene TRBJ2-4; whether TRBD2, the table's D call, matches the DNA was not checked. TRBV21-1 is recorded as a pseudogene. The CDR3 extends over 14 amino acids. CDR3 coding DNA: TGTGCCAGCAGCATTGAGTTAGCCAAAAACATTCAGTACTTC. Encoded protein: CASSIELAKNIQYF.

The chain combines TRBV14 with TRBJ2-7; 9 bases are a match to TRBD1. Germline V lookup: CDR1 SGHDN, CDR2 FVKESK. The J segment lost 6 bases and the V segment lost 4 bases, leaving 7 bases of the junction unmatched. The CDR3 has 14 residues. CDR3 nucleotide sequence: TGTGCCAGCAGCCCGCCCGGGACAGGGCGCGAGCAGTACTTC. The encoded protein is CASSPPGTGREQYF.

This chain uses TRBV6-5 with TRBJ2-7; the D is unclear. V shed 5 bases and J shed 2 bases, with 16 bases lying between them. The CDR3 covers 15 residues. CDR1 is MNHEY and CDR2 is SVGAGI in the germline V gene. The CDR3 sequence: CASSPPPRRPYEQYF. As DNA, the CDR3 is TGTGCCAGCAGTCCTCCCCCCAGGCGTCCCTACGAGCAGTACTTC.

The count of this clone is one. The chain is built from TRBV6-2 or TRBV6-3 and TRBJ1-2; perhaps TRBD1 as D (6 bases). Germline V gives CDR1 MNHEY, CDR2 SVGEGT. Trimming took 5 bases from V and 0 from J, leaving 13 bases between them. There are 15 residues in the CDR3. The CDR3 spells CASSGTGRANYGYTF. CDR3 coding DNA: TGTGCCAGCAGTGGAACAGGGCGAGCTAACTATGGCTACACCTTC.

V gene TRBV18 combines with J gene TRBJ1-5, with 9 bases that match TRBD1. This CDR3 is built from 16 residues. V was pared by 6 bases and J by 0 bases, with 6 bases of the junction left unmatched. Germline CDR1 KGHSH, CDR2 LQKENI. In DNA, the CDR3 is TGTGCCAGCTCCACCGGGACAGGGTATAGCAATCAGCCCCAGCATTTT. It translates to CASSTGTGYSNQPQHF.

The chain carries TRBV20-1 and TRBJ2-7; 7 nucleotides agree with TRBD1. Germline V gene lookup returns CDR1 DFQATT and CDR2 SNEGSKA (reference sequence). Germline trimming cut 3 bases from V and 4 bases from J; bases unmatched to any gene: 6. CDR3 length equals 13 residues. CDR3 loop: CSASRGRGYEQYF. The DNA of the CDR3 is TGCAGTGCTAGTAGGGGCAGGGGGTACGAGCAGTACTTC.

The chain recombines TRBV2 with TRBJ2-5, with a tentative D call TRBD2 (5 bases). The CDR3 is 15 amino acids. Germline CDR1 and CDR2: SNHLY and FYNNEI. V was pared by 6 bases and J by 1 base, with 15 bases between. Here the CDR3 reads CASRLGSSPQETQYF. In DNA, the CDR3 is TGTGCCAGCAGGCTTGGGAGTAGCCCCCAAGAGACCCAGTACTTC. Looking up the rest from reference TRBV2 and TRBJ2-5 gives the full variable domain: EPEVTQTPSHQVTQMGQEVILRCVPISNHLYFYWYRQILGQKVEFLVSFYNNEISEKSEIFDDQFSVERPDGSNFTLKIRSTKLEDSAMYFCASRLGSSPQETQYFGPGTRLLVL.

V and J are TRBV2 and TRBJ1-5; 7 nucleotides match TRBD1. Germline CDR1 and CDR2: SNHLY and FYNNEI. J was trimmed by 3 bases and V by 5 bases; bases with no gene match: 7. This CDR3 comprises 15 residues. The CDR3 loop is CASSPTGNHNQPQHF. CDR3 nucleotide sequence: TGTGCCAGCAGTCCGACAGGGAATCACAATCAGCCCCAGCATTTT. The full variable domain, rest sourced from reference TRBV2 and TRBJ1-5, is EPEVTQTPSHQVTQMGQEVILRCVPISNHLYFYWYRQILGQKVEFLVSFYNNEISEKSEIFDDQFSVERPDGSNFTLKIRSTKLEDSAMYFCASSPTGNHNQPQHFGDGTRLSIL.

CDR3: CASSYVFGTGAYNEQFF. The CDR3 DNA is TGTGCCAGCAGTTACGTATTCGGGACAGGTGCCTACAATGAGCAGTTCTTC. The chain carries TRBV6-2 or TRBV6-3 and TRBJ2-1; the match to TRBD1 covers 8 bases. The CDR3 runs 17 residues. Trimming at V came to 2 bases and at J to 2 bases, leaving 8 bases not matched to a gene. The germline V gene encodes CDR1 MNHEY and CDR2 SVGEGT.

The chain links TRBV30 to TRBJ1-5; D is ambiguous. The CDR3 extends over 15 amino acids. With 2 bases removed from V and 3 bases from J, the gap between germline ends came to 14 bases. Germline lookup yields CDR1 GTSNPN and CDR2 SVGIG (reference sequence). CDR3 loop: CAWSLWESPNQPQHF. The DNA for the CDR3 is TGTGCCTGGAGTCTATGGGAGTCACCCAATCAGCCCCAGCATTTT.

V gene TRBV28 combines with J gene TRBJ1-3; no firm D call. The V gene lost 2 bases and the J gene lost 0 bases, with 14 bases spanning the gap. The CDR3 loop spans 17 amino acids. Germline V gene lookup returns CDR1 MDHEN and CDR2 SYDVKM. The CDR3 reads CASSLTSRIHSGNTIYF. CDR3 sequence (DNA): TGTGCCAGCAGTTTAACGTCGCGGATTCACTCTGGAAACACCATATATTTT.

The chain joins TRBV9 to TRBJ2-1, with 10 bases aligning to TRBD2. The V segment lost 0 bases and the J segment 9 bases; nucleotides outside the gene matches: 18. This CDR3 comprises 19 residues. Per germline, CDR1 SGDLS and CDR2 YYNGEE. CDR3 nucleotides: TGTGCCAGCAGCGTAGCCCGGCTAAGCCCTCTAGCGGGAGTGGGTGAGCAGTTCTTC. It is translated as CASSVARLSPLAGVGEQFF.